The TCR beta chain described here comes from a study of blood T cell repertoires in COVID-19. The data were produced by immunoSEQ multiplex PCR, yet TCRdb's version contains in-frame clones alone and is incomplete. The sample shows approximately 110,000 clones, 80% to 90% of them seen only once. The CDR3 has 12 amino acids. V lost 7 bases, J lost 1 base, and 4 bases lay in between. Germline CDR1 reads LNHDA; CDR2 reads SQIVND (reference sequence). The chain uses TRBV19 and TRBJ2-2; D unresolved. The sequenced sample consisted of peripheral blood. The receptor was isolated from a man aged 40-55 years with acute or convalescent COVID-19. The CDR3 loop is CASNLNTGELFF. The CDR3, as DNA: TGTGCCAGTAATCTGAACACCGGGGAGCTGTTTTTT.